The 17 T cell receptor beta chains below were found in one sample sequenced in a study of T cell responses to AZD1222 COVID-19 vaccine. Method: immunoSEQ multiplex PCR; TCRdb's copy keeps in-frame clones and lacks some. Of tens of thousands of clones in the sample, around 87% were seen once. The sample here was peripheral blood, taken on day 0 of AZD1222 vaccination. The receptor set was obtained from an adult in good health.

This CDR3 is CATSDRTGIRKRSSYEQYF. CDR3 nucleotide sequence: TGTGCCACCAGTGATCGGACCGGGATCCGCAAGAGGAGCTCCTACGAGCAGTACTTC. This chain joins TRBV24-1 and TRBJ2-7, with D perhaps matching TRBD2 (5 bases). Trimming removed 3 bases at V and 0 bases at J, with 23 bases between. The CDR3 is 19 amino acids. Per the germline V gene, CDR1 is KGHDR and CDR2 is SFDVKD.

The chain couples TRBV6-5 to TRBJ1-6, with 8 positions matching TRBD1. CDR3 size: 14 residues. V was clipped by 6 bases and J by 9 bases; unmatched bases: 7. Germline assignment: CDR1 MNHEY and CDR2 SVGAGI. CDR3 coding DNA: TGTGCCAGCAGGACAGGGGAGGGGAGTTCACCCCTCCACTTT. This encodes CASRTGEGSSPLHF.

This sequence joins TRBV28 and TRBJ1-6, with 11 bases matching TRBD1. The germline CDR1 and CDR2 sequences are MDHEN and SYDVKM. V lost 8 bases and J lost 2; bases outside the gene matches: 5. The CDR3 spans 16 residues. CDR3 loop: CASGGTGGTYNSPLHF. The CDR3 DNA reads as TGTGCCAGCGGGGGGACAGGGGGGACCTATAATTCACCCCTCCACTTT.

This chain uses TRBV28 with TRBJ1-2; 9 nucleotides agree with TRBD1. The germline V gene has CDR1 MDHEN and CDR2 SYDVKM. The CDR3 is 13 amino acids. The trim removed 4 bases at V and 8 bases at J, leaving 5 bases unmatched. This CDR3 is CASSSGTGNGYTF. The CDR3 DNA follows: TGTGCCAGCAGTTCCGGGACAGGGAACGGCTACACCTTC.

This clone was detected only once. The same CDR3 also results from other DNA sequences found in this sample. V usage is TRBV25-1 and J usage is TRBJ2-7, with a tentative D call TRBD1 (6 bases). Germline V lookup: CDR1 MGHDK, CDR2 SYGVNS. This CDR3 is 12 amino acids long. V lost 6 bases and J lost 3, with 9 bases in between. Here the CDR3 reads CASSEQGYEQYF. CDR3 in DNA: TGTGCCAGCAGCGAACAGGGCTACGAGCAGTACTTC.

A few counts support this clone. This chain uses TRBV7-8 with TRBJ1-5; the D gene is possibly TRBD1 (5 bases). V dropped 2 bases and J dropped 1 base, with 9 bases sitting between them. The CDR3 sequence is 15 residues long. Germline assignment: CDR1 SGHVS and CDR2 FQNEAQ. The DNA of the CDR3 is TGTGCCAGCAGCTTAACGGGACGGAGCAATCAGCCCCAGCATTTT. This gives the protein CASSLTGRSNQPQHF.

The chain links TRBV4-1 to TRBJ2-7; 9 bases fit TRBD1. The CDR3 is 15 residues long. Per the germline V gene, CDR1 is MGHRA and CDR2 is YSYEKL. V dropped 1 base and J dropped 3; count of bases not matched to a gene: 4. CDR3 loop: CASSQVQGAGYEQYF. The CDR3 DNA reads TGCGCCAGCAGCCAAGTACAGGGGGCGGGCTACGAGCAGTACTTC.

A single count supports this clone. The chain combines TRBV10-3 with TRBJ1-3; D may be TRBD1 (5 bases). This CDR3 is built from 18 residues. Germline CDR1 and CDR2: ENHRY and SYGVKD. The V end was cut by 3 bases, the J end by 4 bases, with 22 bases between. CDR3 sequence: CAISDPDPGTAFGNTIYF. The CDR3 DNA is TGTGCCATCAGTGACCCAGACCCCGGGACGGCCTTCGGAAACACCATATATTTT.

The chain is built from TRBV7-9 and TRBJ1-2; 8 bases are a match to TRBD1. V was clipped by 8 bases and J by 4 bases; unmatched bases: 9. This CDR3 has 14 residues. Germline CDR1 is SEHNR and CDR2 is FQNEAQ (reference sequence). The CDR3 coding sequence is TGTGCCAGCCTCCCCGGGACAGGAACCTATGGCTACACCTTC. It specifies CASLPGTGTYGYTF.

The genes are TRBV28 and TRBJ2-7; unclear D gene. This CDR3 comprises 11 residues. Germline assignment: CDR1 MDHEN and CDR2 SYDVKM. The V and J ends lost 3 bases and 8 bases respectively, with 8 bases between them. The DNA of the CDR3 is TGTGCCAGCAGTTTGGGCCACCAGCAGTACTTC. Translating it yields CASSLGHQQYF.

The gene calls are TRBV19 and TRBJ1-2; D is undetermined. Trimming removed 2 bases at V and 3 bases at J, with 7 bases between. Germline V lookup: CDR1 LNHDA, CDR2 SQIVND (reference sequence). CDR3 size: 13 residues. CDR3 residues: CASSIWADYGYTF. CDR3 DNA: TGTGCCAGTAGTATATGGGCGGACTATGGCTACACCTTC.

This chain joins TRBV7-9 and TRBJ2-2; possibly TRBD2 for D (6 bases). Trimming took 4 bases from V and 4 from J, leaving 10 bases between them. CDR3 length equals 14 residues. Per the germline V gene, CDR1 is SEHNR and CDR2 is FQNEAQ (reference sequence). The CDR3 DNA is TGTGCCAGCAGCTCCATCGGGGGCACCGGGGAGCTGTTTTTT. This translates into CASSSIGGTGELFF.

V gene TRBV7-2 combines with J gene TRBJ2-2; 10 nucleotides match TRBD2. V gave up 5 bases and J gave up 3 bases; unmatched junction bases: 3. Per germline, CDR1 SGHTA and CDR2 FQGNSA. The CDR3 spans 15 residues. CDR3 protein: CASSRLAGDTGELFF. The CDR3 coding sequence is TGTGCCAGCAGCCGCCTAGCGGGGGACACCGGGGAGCTGTTTTTT.

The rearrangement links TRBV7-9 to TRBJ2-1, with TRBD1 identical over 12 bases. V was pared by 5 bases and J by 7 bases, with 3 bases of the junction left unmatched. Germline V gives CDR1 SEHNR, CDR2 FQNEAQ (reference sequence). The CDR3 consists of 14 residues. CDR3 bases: TGTGCCAGCAGCCCGGGACAGGGGGCAAATGAGCAGTTCTTC. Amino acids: CASSPGQGANEQFF.

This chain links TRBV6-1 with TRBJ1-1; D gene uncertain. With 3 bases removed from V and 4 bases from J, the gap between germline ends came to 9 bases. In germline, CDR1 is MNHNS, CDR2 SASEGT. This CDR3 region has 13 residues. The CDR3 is CASSDQVRTEAFF. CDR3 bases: TGTGCCAGCAGTGATCAGGTTCGCACTGAAGCTTTCTTT.

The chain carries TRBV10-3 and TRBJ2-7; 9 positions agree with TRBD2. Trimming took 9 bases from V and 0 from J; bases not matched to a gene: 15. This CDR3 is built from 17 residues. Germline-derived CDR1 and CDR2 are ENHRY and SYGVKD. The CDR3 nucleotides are TGTGCCATTAATAGCGGGGGCCTAAATCTGAGCTCCTACGAGCAGTACTTC. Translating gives CAINSGGLNLSSYEQYF.

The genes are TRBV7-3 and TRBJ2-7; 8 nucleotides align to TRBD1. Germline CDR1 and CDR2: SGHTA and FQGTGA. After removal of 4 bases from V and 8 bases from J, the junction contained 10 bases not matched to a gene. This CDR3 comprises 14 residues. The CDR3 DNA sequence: TGTGCCAGCAGCTCCGGGACAGGAGGCGGCAAGCAGTACTTC. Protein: CASSSGTGGGKQYF.